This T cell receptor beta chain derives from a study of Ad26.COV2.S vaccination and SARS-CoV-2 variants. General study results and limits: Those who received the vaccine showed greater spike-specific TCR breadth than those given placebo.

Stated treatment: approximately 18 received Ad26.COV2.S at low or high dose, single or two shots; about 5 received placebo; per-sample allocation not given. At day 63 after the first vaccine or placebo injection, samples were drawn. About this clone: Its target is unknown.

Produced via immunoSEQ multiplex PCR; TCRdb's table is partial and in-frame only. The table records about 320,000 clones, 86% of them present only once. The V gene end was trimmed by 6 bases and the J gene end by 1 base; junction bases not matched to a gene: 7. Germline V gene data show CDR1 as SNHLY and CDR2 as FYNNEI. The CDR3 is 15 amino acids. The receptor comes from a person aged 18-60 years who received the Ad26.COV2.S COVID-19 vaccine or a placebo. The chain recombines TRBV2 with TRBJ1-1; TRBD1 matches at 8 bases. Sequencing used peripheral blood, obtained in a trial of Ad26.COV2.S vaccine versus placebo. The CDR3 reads CASSAWDRRNTEAFF. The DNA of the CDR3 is TGTGCCAGCAGCGCCTGGGACAGGCGGAACACTGAAGCTTTCTTT.